This T cell receptor (beta chain) was observed in a study of T cell responses to AZD1222 COVID-19 vaccine. Whole-study results and caveats: Of the AZD1222 recipients, only five to seven were seropositive at baseline. Females made up more of the donors, who were largely white British, and clonal diversity may have come out too low. Repertoires were sampled only after the peak T cell response. Elevations in Spike-specific TCR breadth and depth followed administration of two AZD1222 doses.

On this clone: The antigen is unknown.

TCRdb keeps only in-frame clones here, not all; method: immunoSEQ multiplex PCR. This sample has 150,000 to 200,000 clones, with around 86% found just once. V was pared by 4 bases and J by 7 bases, with 16 bases of the junction left unmatched. CDR3 size: 16 residues. The germline V gene encodes CDR1 GTSNPN and CDR2 SVGIG (reference sequence). The starting material was peripheral blood, obtained on day 0 of MenACWY control vaccination. This chain uses TRBV30 with TRBJ2-1; the match to TRBD2 covers 7 bases. The receptor was isolated from an adult in good health. The CDR3 nucleotides are TGTGCCTGGATTAGGGTTTTGAGTGAAGCGGGAAATGAGCAGTTCTTC. This translates into CAWIRVLSEAGNEQFF.